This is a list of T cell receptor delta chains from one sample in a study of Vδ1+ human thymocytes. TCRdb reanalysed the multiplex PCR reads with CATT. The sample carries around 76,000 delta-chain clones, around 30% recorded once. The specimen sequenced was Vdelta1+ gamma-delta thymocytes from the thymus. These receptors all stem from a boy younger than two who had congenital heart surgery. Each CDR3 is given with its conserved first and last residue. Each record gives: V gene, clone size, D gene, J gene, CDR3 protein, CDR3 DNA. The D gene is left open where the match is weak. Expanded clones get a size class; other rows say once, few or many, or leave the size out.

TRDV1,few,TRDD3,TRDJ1,CALGGPTGGYEGYTDKLIF,TGTGCTCTTGGGGGCCCCACTGGGGGATACGAAGGGTACACCGATAAACTCATCTTT
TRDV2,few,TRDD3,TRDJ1,CAWGLGASYTDKLIF,TGTGCCTGGGGACTGGGGGCTTCGTACACCGATAAACTCATCTTT
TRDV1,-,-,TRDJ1,CALGAYQPLGGTDKLIF,TGTGCTCTTGGGGCATATCAGCCACTTGGGGGTACCGATAAACTCATCTTT
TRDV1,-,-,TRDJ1,CALGELGWRVYTDKLIF,TGTGCTCTTGGGGAACTGGGCTGGAGGGTCTACACCGATAAACTCATCTTT
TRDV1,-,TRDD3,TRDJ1,CALGELNYWGIKGNTDKLIF,TGTGCTCTTGGGGAACTAAACTACTGGGGGATAAAGGGTAACACCGATAAACTCATCTTT
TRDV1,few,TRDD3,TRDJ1,CALGEGLPTYTRLGDTGKLIF,TGTGCTCTTGGGGAAGGCCTTCCTACCTATACCCGACTGGGGGATACCGGTAAACTCATCTTT
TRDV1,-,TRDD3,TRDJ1,CALGELSPCFLGDTFGSTDKLIF,TGTGCTCTTGGGGAACTTAGTCCGTGCTTCCTGGGGGATACGTTTGGCTCAACCGATAAACTCATCTTT
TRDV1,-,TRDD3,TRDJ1,CALGEHDHQLGDTQRDKLIF,TGTGCTCTTGGGGAACATGATCATCAACTGGGGGATACGCAGCGCGATAAACTCATCTTT
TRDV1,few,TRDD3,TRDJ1,CALGELRPWGTHTDKLIF,TGTGCTCTTGGGGAACTAAGGCCTTGGGGGACTCACACCGATAAACTCATCTTT
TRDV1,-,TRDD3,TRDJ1,CALGEQESAYIVLGAFKLIF,TGTGCTCTTGGGGAACAGGAAAGTGCCTACATCGTACTGGGGGCTTTTAAACTCATCTTT
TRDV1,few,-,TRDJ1,CALGELGLPRRYWGAISGYTDKLIF,TGTGCTCTTGGGGAACTGGGCCTTCCTAGACGTTACTGGGGGGCGATCTCCGGGTACACCGATAAACTCATCTTT
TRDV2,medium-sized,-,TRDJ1,CACPHVHRYTDKLIF,TGTGCCTGTCCCCATGTCCATAGATACACCGATAAACTCATCTTT
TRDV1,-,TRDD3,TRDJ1,CALGDTMTGGFSDKLIF,TGTGCTCTTGGGGATACCATGACTGGGGGATTTTCCGATAAACTCATCTTT
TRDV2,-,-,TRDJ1,CACAPPSGDKLIF,TGTGCCTGTGCCCCCCCTTCGGGCGATAAACTCATCTTT
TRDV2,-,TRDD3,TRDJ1,CACDLLGDKYTDKLIF,TGTGCCTGTGACTTACTGGGGGACAAGTACACCGATAAACTCATCTTT
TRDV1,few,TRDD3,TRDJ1,CALGTLLAGGYTDKLIF,TGTGCTCTTGGGACTTTACTGGCTGGGGGATATACCGATAAACTCATCTTT
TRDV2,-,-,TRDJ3,CACATPLRAWGTRQMFF,TGTGCCTGTGCCACACCGTTACGCGCCTGGGGCACCCGACAGATGTTTTTC
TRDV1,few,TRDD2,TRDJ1,CALGEPLPTASKTPYTDKLIF,TGTGCTCTTGGGGAACCCCTTCCTACCGCCTCAAAAACTCCGTACACCGATAAACTCATCTTT
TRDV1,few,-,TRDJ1,CALGPLPITRGIGLTDKLIF,TGTGCTCTTGGGCCACTTCCTATCACCCGGGGGATTGGTCTCACCGATAAACTCATCTTT
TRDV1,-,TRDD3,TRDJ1,CALGDPLGGDRGYKLIF,TGTGCTCTTGGGGACCCGCTTGGTGGGGATAGAGGATATAAACTCATCTTT
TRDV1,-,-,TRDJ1,CALGEDGPSYVPLTDKLIF,TGTGCTCTTGGGGAAGATGGCCCGTCCTACGTTCCACTGACCGATAAACTCATCTTT
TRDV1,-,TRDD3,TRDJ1,CALGELIRAPGGWSKLIF,TGTGCTCTTGGGGAATTGATCCGGGCCCCTGGGGGATGGTCGAAGCTCATCTTT
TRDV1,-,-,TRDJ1,CALGWPRGDKLIF,TGTGCTCTTGGGTGGCCCCGGGGGGATAAACTCATCTTT
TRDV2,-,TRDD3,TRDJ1,CACAARKAKLGDTRTNTDKLIF,TGTGCCTGTGCCGCGAGAAAGGCTAAACTGGGGGATACGCGGACTAACACCGATAAACTCATCTTT
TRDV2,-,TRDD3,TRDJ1,CACDTGFHQQPGGYVRGDADKLIF,TGTGCCTGTGACACCGGCTTCCACCAACAACCTGGGGGATACGTACGAGGTGACGCCGATAAACTCATCTTT
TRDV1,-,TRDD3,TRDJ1,CALGGLLHWGIGGGTDKLIF,TGTGCTCTTGGGGGGCTATTACACTGGGGGATAGGAGGCGGCACCGATAAACTCATCTTT
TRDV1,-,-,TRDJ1,CALGELSSCHWGQYTDKLIF,TGTGCTCTTGGGGAACTTTCTTCCTGTCATTGGGGGCAATACACCGATAAACTCATCTTT
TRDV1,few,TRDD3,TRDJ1,CALGELPSRPGGQFFKTCTDKLIF,TGTGCTCTTGGGGAACTCCCTTCGCGTCCTGGGGGACAGTTTTTCAAGACGTGCACCGATAAACTCATCTTT
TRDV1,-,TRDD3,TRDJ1,CALGELLGTGGYWATDKLIF,TGTGCTCTTGGGGAACTATTGGGTACTGGGGGATACTGGGCCACCGATAAACTCATCTTT
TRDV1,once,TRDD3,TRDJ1,CALGEGSPGGMAYTDKLIF,TGTGCTCTTGGGGAAGGAAGTCCAGGGGGGATGGCGTACACCGATAAACTCATCTTT
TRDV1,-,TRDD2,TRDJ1,CALGLPTDKLIF,TGTGCTCTCGGCCTTCCTACGGATAAACTCATCTTT
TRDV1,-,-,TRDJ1,CALGEQPSSAYLVGGYTDKLIF,TGTGCTCTTGGGGAACAGCCTTCCTCTGCCTACTTAGTTGGGGGGTACACCGATAAACTCATCTTT
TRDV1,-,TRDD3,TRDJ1,CALGELRCGIPPSDKLIF,TGTGCTCTTGGGGAACTCCGTTGTGGGATACCCCCCTCCGATAAACTCATCTTT
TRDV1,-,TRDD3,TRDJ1,CALGDYFRPVLGVKLIF,TGTGCTCTTGGGGATTACTTTCGCCCTGTACTGGGGGTTAAACTCATCTTT
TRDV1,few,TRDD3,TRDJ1,CALGEPHQHWGIRDTDKLIF,TGTGCTCTTGGGGAACCCCACCAACACTGGGGGATACGGGACACCGATAAACTCATCTTT
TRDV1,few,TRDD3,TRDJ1,CALGELVPSWGIRPKYTDKFIF,TGTGCTCTTGGGGAACTCGTCCCGTCCTGGGGGATACGTCCTAAGTACACCGATAAATTCATCTTT
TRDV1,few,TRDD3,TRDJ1,CALGGHPPLKGDWGIRTDKLIF,TGTGCTCTTGGGGGACACCCTCCCCTAAAGGGGGACTGGGGGATACGCACCGATAAACTCATCTTT
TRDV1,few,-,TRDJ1,CALGELVKWPGYPQTDKLIF,TGTGCTCTTGGGGAACTAGTTAAGTGGCCCGGGTACCCGCAAACCGATAAACTCATCTTT
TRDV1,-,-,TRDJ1,CALGEEILPILQWGITDKLIF,TGTGCTCTTGGGGAAGAGATCCTTCCTATACTCCAATGGGGGATAACCGATAAACTCATCTTT
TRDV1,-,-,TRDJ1,CALGDTSTVNTDKLIF,TGTGCTCTTGGGGACACCAGTACGGTAAACACCGATAAACTCATCTTT
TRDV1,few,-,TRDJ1,CALAPSYGHWGASCTDKLIF,TGTGCTCTTGCCCCCTCCTACGGGCACTGGGGAGCCTCTTGCACCGATAAACTCATCTTT
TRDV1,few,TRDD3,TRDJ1,CALGDAFLRFSTGGYCRGKLIF,TGTGCTCTTGGGGATGCCTTCCTACGGTTTTCTACTGGGGGATACTGTAGGGGTAAACTCATCTTT
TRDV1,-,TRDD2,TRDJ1,CALGEQAFLLGLYTDKLIF,TGTGCTCTTGGGGAACAGGCCTTCCTACTGGGGTTATACACCGATAAACTCATCTTT
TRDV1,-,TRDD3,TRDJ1,CALGEPPTETTGGYALVYTDKLIF,TGTGCTCTTGGGGAGCCTCCTACGGAGACTACTGGGGGATACGCGCTGGTGTACACCGATAAACTCATCTTT
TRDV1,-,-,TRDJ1,CALGELVLPTRPGGLYTDKLIF,TGTGCTCTTGGGGAACTTGTTCTTCCTACCCGTCCTGGGGGCCTGTACACCGATAAACTCATCTTT
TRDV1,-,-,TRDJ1,CALGGPSSTGDAAWGTDKLIF,TGTGCTCTTGGGGGACCTTCCTCCACGGGGGATGCGGCGTGGGGCACCGATAAACTCATCTTT
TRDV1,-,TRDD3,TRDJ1,CALGLRSVLRTGGYAPYADKLIF,TGTGCTCTTGGGCTCCGATCTGTACTGCGTACTGGGGGATACGCGCCTTACGCCGATAAACTCATCTTT
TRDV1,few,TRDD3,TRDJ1,CALGELRWCSTGDLDWATDKLIF,TGTGCTCTTGGGGAACTAAGGTGGTGCAGTACTGGGGATCTAGACTGGGCCACCGATAAACTCATCTTT
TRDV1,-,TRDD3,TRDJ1,CALARSSLRGCSGGYVCLEADKLIF,TGTGCTCTTGCACGGTCTTCCCTACGTGGTTGCTCTGGGGGATACGTTTGTTTGGAGGCCGATAAACTCATCTTT